A single TCR beta chain is shown here with its context. The antigen is undetermined. The sample belongs to a study of T cell responses to AZD1222 COVID-19 vaccine. The study, taken as a whole, reports: White British people made up most donors, females outnumbered males, and clonal diversity was possibly underestimated.

Assay: immunoSEQ multiplex PCR; the TCRdb copy retains only in-frame clones and omits some. The data contain tens of thousands of clones, roughly 91% of them singletons. This CDR3 spans 15 amino acids. Germline CDR1 LNHDA, CDR2 SQIVND (reference sequence). Trimming took 3 bases from V and 3 from J; bases not matched to a gene: 3. This clonotype originated in an adult in good health. The V gene is TRBV19, the J gene TRBJ2-1, with 9 bases fitting TRBD2. Sample: peripheral blood, taken on day 0 of AZD1222 vaccination. The CDR3 sequence: CASSISGGSYNEQFF. The CDR3 nucleotides are TGTGCCAGTAGTATTAGCGGGGGTAGCTACAATGAGCAGTTCTTC.